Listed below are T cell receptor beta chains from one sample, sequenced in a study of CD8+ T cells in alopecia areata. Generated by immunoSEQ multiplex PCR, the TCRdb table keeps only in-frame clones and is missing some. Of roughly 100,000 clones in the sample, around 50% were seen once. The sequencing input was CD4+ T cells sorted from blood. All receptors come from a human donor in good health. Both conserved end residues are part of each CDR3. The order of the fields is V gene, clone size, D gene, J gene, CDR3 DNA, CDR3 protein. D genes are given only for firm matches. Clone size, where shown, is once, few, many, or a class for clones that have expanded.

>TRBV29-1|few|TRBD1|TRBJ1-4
TGCAGCGTCAGACAGGGTTTGAATGAAAAACTGTTTTTT
CSVRQGLNEKLFF
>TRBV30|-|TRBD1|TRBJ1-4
TGTGCCTGGGGGGATATAAAGGGACAGCCTAATGAAAAACTGTTTTTT
CAWGDIKGQPNEKLFF
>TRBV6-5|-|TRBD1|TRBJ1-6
TGTGCCAGCAGTTACGACAGGGTATATTCACCCCTCCACTTT
CASSYDRVYSPLHF
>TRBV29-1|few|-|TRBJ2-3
TGCAGCGTTGCGCGGGGAGAGATCACAGATACGCAGTATTTT
CSVARGEITDTQYF
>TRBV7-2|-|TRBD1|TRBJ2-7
TGTGCCAGCAGCGTCGGACAGGGGGTGAACTACGAGCAGTACTTC
CASSVGQGVNYEQYF
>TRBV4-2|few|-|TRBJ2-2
TGTGCCAGCAGCCAAGGGGAGGGGGCGAGCACCGGGGAGCTGTTTTTT
CASSQGEGASTGELFF
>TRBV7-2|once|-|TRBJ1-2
TGTGCCAGCAGCTTAGTACGGAGTAACTATGGCTACACCTTC
CASSLVRSNYGYTF
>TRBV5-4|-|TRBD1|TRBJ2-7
TGTGCCAGCAGCTTGGCCCAGGGGGCGAGCGAGCAGTACTTC
CASSLAQGASEQYF
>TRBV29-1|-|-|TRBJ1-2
TGCAGCGTTGACAGGGAGTGGGGATATGGCTACACCTTC
CSVDREWGYGYTF
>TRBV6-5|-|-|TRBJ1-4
TGTGCCAGCAGTTCCCTCGGGGGCTTGGAAAAACTGTTTTTT
CASSSLGGLEKLFF
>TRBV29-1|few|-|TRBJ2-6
TGCAGCGTCCGAGGGGGTGGCAGCAGCTCTGGGGCCAACGTCCTGACTTTC
CSVRGGGSSSGANVLTF
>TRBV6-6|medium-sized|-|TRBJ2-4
TGTGCCAGCGCCTCGACGGGTGTCGTGTACATTCAGTACTTC
CASASTGVVYIQYF
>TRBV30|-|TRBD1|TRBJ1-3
TGTGCCTGGAGTAGGGACAGGGCTGGAAACACCATATATTTT
CAWSRDRAGNTIYF
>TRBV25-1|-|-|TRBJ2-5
TGTGCCAGCAGTTACCGGGAAAAACAAGAGACCCAGTACTTC
CASSYREKQETQYF
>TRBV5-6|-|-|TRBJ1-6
TGTGCCAGCAGCTCCCTCGCCGACAGGTTGGATTCACCCCTCCACTTT
CASSSLADRLDSPLHF
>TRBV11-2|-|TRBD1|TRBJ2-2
TGTGCCAGCAGCTCTGAGACAGGGGTGATCGGGGAGCTGTTTTTT
CASSSETGVIGELFF
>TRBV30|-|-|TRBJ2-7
TGTGCCTGGAGTGTACGAAGAGCCAGGCTGCGCTACGAGCAGTACTTC
CAWSVRRARLRYEQYF
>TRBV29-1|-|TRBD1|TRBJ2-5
TGCAGCGTGCAGGGGGCGTGGGGCCAGGAGACCCAGTACTTC
CSVQGAWGQETQYF
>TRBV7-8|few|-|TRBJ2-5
TGTGCCAGCAGCTTAGAGTCAGGTCTAGCAGGAGAGACCCAGTACTTC
CASSLESGLAGETQYF
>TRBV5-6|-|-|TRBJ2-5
TGTGCCAGCAGCTTGGGGGGGATTCAAGAGACCCAGTACTTC
CASSLGGIQETQYF
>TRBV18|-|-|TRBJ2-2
TGTGCCAGCGCGGGACAGTACAACACCGGGGAGCTGTTTTTT
CASAGQYNTGELFF
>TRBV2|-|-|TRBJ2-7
TGTGCCAGCAGTGAAGGGGCGGCAGGCCCCGCTCGGGAGCAGTACTTC
CASSEGAAGPAREQYF
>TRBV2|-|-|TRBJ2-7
TGTGCCAGCAGTGAAAGGGGCCTCTCCTACGAGCAGTACTTC
CASSERGLSYEQYF